The 29 T cell receptor beta chains given below trace back to one sample, sequenced in a study of blood T cell repertoires in COVID-19. Method: immunoSEQ multiplex PCR; TCRdb's copy keeps in-frame clones and lacks some. Here the sample spans about 93,000 clones, 85% to 90% being singletons. Sample: peripheral blood. The source is a human donor with active COVID-19. The donor label of this sample is uncertain.

The chain has TRBV6-5 and TRBJ1-4, with 7 bases that match TRBD1. The CDR3 has 15 amino acids. Germline V gene data show CDR1 as MNHEY and CDR2 as SVGAGI. V shed 4 bases and J 3 bases; nucleotides not matched to a gene: 5. The CDR3 region is CASSSGDSSNEKLFF. CDR3 nucleotides: TGTGCCAGCAGTTCCGGGGACAGTTCTAATGAAAAACTGTTTTTT.

This chain connects TRBV21-1 to TRBJ1-1; the table assigns TRBD1, which was not confirmed against the DNA. TRBV21-1 is reported as a pseudogene. This CDR3 region has 14 residues. The CDR3 region is CANGTGEMWTEAFF. The CDR3 nucleotides are TGTGCCAACGGGACAGGGGAAATGTGGACTGAAGCTTTCTTT.

The table lists this clone with a count of one. CDR3 coding DNA: TGTGCCAGTTCGACAGGCCCGAACACCGGGGAGCTGTTTTTT. This translates into CASSTGPNTGELFF. The chain couples TRBV25-1 to TRBJ2-2; a possible D gene is TRBD1 (6 bases). CDR1 and CDR2 from the germline V gene are MGHDK and SYGVNS. This CDR3 has 14 residues. V was cut by 9 bases and J by 0 bases, with 11 bases left in between.

The V gene is TRBV25-1, the J gene TRBJ2-7; 9 positions match TRBD1. Per germline, CDR1 MGHDK and CDR2 SYGVNS. J lost 9 bases, V lost 3 bases, and 6 bases had no gene match. The CDR3 contains 13 residues. CDR3 residues: CASSEGQGRAQYF. The CDR3 DNA is TGTGCCAGCAGTGAGGGACAGGGCCGGGCGCAGTACTTC.

The J gene is TRBJ2-7, the V gene TRBV2; a possible D gene is TRBD2 (6 bases). CDR1 SNHLY and CDR2 FYNNEI come from the germline V gene. The CDR3 covers 16 residues. V gave up 2 bases and J gave up 0 bases, with 14 bases separating them. CDR3 residues: CASSEYGRGASYEQYF. In DNA form, the CDR3 reads TGTGCCAGCAGTGAATATGGGCGGGGCGCCTCCTACGAGCAGTACTTC.

This rearrangement joins TRBV5-6 to TRBJ2-2, with D possibly being TRBD1 (5 bases). The CDR3 is 15 residues long. CDR1 SGHDT and CDR2 YYEEEE come from the germline V gene. The V and J ends lost 1 base and 2 bases respectively, with 9 bases between them. Written as DNA, the CDR3 is TGTGCCAGCAGCTTGTTTCAGGGTAACACCGGGGAGCTGTTTTTT. It yields the protein CASSLFQGNTGELFF.

The CDR3 region is CASSKGAREPNEKLFF. Here the CDR3 DNA reads TGTGCCAGCAGCAAAGGAGCCAGGGAACCTAATGAAAAACTGTTTTTT. The chain carries TRBV7-9 and TRBJ1-4, with D perhaps matching TRBD1 (5 bases). The V gene lost 5 bases and the J gene lost 3 bases, with 16 bases spanning the gap. CDR3 size: 16 residues. Germline CDR1 reads SEHNR; CDR2 reads FQNEAQ (reference sequence).

The CDR3 DNA follows: TGCGCCAGCAGCCAAGCCCAAGGACAGGCGACCTACGAGCAGTACTTC. It yields the protein CASSQAQGQATYEQYF. The chain employs TRBV4-3 and TRBJ2-7, with TRBD1 matching over 7 bases. The CDR3 extends over 16 amino acids. Germline CDR1 reads LGHNA; CDR2 reads YSLEER. The junction had 8 bases not matched to a gene; V was cut back by 1 base and J by 2 bases.

This clone was seen a handful of times. The chain has TRBV28 and TRBJ1-2; D might be TRBD1 (5 bases). The CDR3 totals 13 residues. Looked up from germline, CDR1 is MDHEN and CDR2 is SYDVKM. V lost 6 bases and J 4 bases, leaving 12 bases between the germline ends. CDR3 nucleotide sequence: TGTGCCAGCAGCCAGGCGGGGGGCTATGGCTACACCTTC. Its translation is CASSQAGGYGYTF.

The chain recombines TRBV9 with TRBJ2-7, with a possible D match to TRBD1 (6 bases). This CDR3 is built from 15 residues. In germline, CDR1 is SGDLS, CDR2 YYNGEE. V lost 0 bases to trimming and J lost 2 bases, with 12 bases between them. CDR3 loop: CASSVGRGHTYEQYF. DNA for the CDR3: TGTGCCAGCAGCGTAGGCAGGGGCCACACCTACGAGCAGTACTTC.

The chain employs TRBV2 and TRBJ2-2; 11 bases align to TRBD2. V dropped 5 bases and J dropped 5; count of bases not matched to a gene: 4. Germline V CDR1 and CDR2: SNHLY, FYNNEI. The CDR3 is 15 residues long. DNA for the CDR3: TGTGCCAGCAGTCTAGCGGGGGGTGGAACCGGGGAGCTGTTTTTT. This sequence encodes CASSLAGGGTGELFF.

This clone has only one observation. This chain joins TRBV19 and TRBJ1-5, with 7 bases matching TRBD1. V lost 4 bases to trimming and J lost 2 bases; unmatched junction nucleotides: 2. Per germline, CDR1 LNHDA and CDR2 SQIVND (reference sequence). This CDR3 spans 14 amino acids. Written as DNA, the CDR3 is TGTGCCAGTAGTAGAGGGACAGGCAATCAGCCCCAGCATTTT. This codes for CASSRGTGNQPQHF.

This chain links TRBV9 with TRBJ2-5; 8 bases match TRBD2. The ends lost 4 bases at V and 3 bases at J; junction bases unmatched: 8. The CDR3 consists of 15 residues. Germline CDR1 and CDR2: SGDLS and YYNGEE. The CDR3 coding sequence is TGTGCCAGCAGCCCGAGCGGGGGCTCGGAAGAGACCCAGTACTTC. Residues: CASSPSGGSEETQYF.

The rearrangement links TRBV7-3 to TRBJ2-2; tentatively, D is TRBD2 (6 bases). V was cut by 4 bases and J by 1 base, with 7 bases left in between. The germline V gene encodes CDR1 SGHTA and CDR2 FQGTGA. This CDR3 is 14 amino acids long. The CDR3 loop is CASSSGGNTGELFF. CDR3 sequence (DNA): TGTGCCAGCAGCTCCGGGGGGAACACCGGGGAGCTGTTTTTT.

As DNA, the CDR3 is TGCGCCAGCAGCCAAGGACAGGGGGCCTCCTACGAGCAGTACTTC. Its translation is CASSQGQGASYEQYF. The V gene is TRBV4-1, the J gene TRBJ2-7, with 10 nucleotides matching TRBD1. Trimming removed 1 base from V and 0 bases from J; junction bases left unmatched: 0. The CDR3 is 15 residues long. Per germline, CDR1 MGHRA and CDR2 YSYEKL.

On this clone itself: Other DNA sequences within the sample encode an identical CDR3. The chain links TRBV5-6 to TRBJ2-5, with 12 bases matching TRBD2. Germline V gives CDR1 SGHDT, CDR2 YYEEEE. Germline trimming cut 0 bases from V and 4 bases from J; bases unmatched to any gene: 4. This CDR3 has 16 amino acids. CDR3 DNA sequence: TGTGCCAGCAGCTTGGGGCCGACTAGCGGGGGAGAGACCCAGTACTTC. It yields the protein CASSLGPTSGGETQYF.

This clone was recorded only once. This chain links TRBV14 with TRBJ2-7, with TRBD1 matching over 8 bases. There are 15 residues in the CDR3. V shed 3 bases and J 5 bases; nucleotides not matched to a gene: 9. Germline CDR1 is SGHDN and CDR2 is FVKESK. The CDR3 DNA is TGTGCCAGCAGCCATCCAAGGACAGGGTACCACGAGCAGTACTTC. Protein product: CASSHPRTGYHEQYF. The complete variable domain, with remaining parts taken from reference TRBV14 and TRBJ2-7, reads EAGVTQFPSHSVIEKGQTVTLRCDPISGHDNLYWYRRVMGKEIKFLLHFVKESKQDESGMPNNRFLAERTGGTYSTLKVQPAELEDSGVYFCASSHPRTGYHEQYFGPGTRLTVT.

The chain couples TRBV4-2 to TRBJ2-7; 11 nucleotides match TRBD2. The CDR3 totals 15 residues. Germline lookup yields CDR1 LGHNA and CDR2 YNFKEQ. Losses at the gene ends were 3 bases for V and 3 bases for J; bases not matched to a gene: 4. The CDR3 loop reads CASSQAGTSGYEQYF. Here the CDR3 DNA reads TGTGCCAGCAGCCAGGCCGGGACTAGCGGCTACGAGCAGTACTTC.

The V and J genes are TRBV27 and TRBJ2-3; 7 bases align to TRBD1. Germline values: CDR1 MNHEY, CDR2 SMNVEV (reference sequence). The CDR3 length is 14 residues. J gave up 3 bases and V 7 bases, and 7 bases lay outside the gene matches. The CDR3, as DNA: TGTGCCAGCACTCGCCGGGACAGAACAGATACGCAGTATTTT. Its protein is CASTRRDRTDTQYF.

The V and J genes are TRBV5-5 and TRBJ1-1; 10 nucleotides match TRBD1. There are 16 residues in the CDR3. V was clipped by 2 bases and J by 0 bases; unmatched bases: 4. Looked up from germline, CDR1 is SGHKS and CDR2 is YYEKEE (reference sequence). The CDR3 loop is CASSFRDRGMNTEAFF. The DNA for the CDR3 is TGTGCCAGCAGCTTCCGGGACAGGGGTATGAACACTGAAGCTTTCTTT.

Here the CDR3 reads CASSPEMVSNQPQHF. The CDR3 DNA is TGTGCCAGCAGTCCCGAGATGGTGAGCAATCAGCCCCAGCATTTT. The rearrangement joins TRBV6-5 to TRBJ1-5; D gene ambiguous. CDR3 length: 15 residues. The V and J ends lost 5 bases and 1 base respectively, with 12 bases between them. Germline-derived CDR1 and CDR2 are MNHEY and SVGAGI.

The rearrangement uses TRBV7-8 and TRBJ1-3; 8 bases line up with TRBD1. The CDR3 has 16 residues. J gave up 0 bases and V 3 bases, and 4 bases lay outside the gene matches. Germline lookup yields CDR1 SGHVS and CDR2 FQNEAQ. CDR3 amino acids: CASSFGDRGSGNTIYF. CDR3 coding DNA: TGTGCCAGCAGCTTTGGTGACAGGGGCTCTGGAAACACCATATATTTT.

In its sample, this clone was seen once. The chain has TRBV20-1 and TRBJ2-5; TRBD2 aligns across 12 bases. This CDR3 contains 15 residues. V was pared by 3 bases and J by 5 bases, with 7 bases of the junction left unmatched. CDR1 is DFQATT, CDR2 SNEGSKA, per germline (reference sequence). The CDR3 DNA reads TGCAGTGCTAGTCGGGCTAGCGGGGGGGAGGAGACCCAGTACTTC. Translating gives CSASRASGGEETQYF.

V and J are TRBV10-2 and TRBJ2-5, with 7 bases lining up with TRBD2. This CDR3 has 14 residues. Germline CDR1 reads WSHSY; CDR2 reads SAAADI. V was clipped by 7 bases and J by 3 bases; unmatched bases: 8. CDR3 sequence reads: CASTSSGFKETQYF. The CDR3 DNA reads TGCGCCAGCACCTCTAGCGGTTTCAAAGAGACCCAGTACTTC.

V is TRBV6-5 and J is TRBJ2-5; 7 bases are a match to TRBD1. The CDR3 runs to 14 residues. Germline-derived CDR1 and CDR2 are MNHEY and SVGAGI. J gave up 1 base and V 6 bases, and 5 bases lay outside the gene matches. The CDR3 DNA is TGTGCCAGCAGCCACCGACAGGGCCAAGAGACCCAGTACTTC. Translating it yields CASSHRQGQETQYF.

The chain combines TRBV6-1 with TRBJ1-1; TRBD1 might be the D (5 bases). There are 17 residues in the CDR3. CDR1 and CDR2 (germline): MNHNS, SASEGT. V gave up 3 bases and J gave up 2 bases, with 19 bases separating them. As DNA, the CDR3 is TGTGCCAGCAGTGACCCGGTGGGAGGGGAAATAAACACTGAAGCTTTCTTT. It is translated as CASSDPVGGEINTEAFF.

V and J are TRBV4-1 and TRBJ1-3; D perhaps matches TRBD1 (6 bases). Germline assignment: CDR1 MGHRA and CDR2 YSYEKL. This CDR3 comprises 13 residues. The V and J ends lost 1 base and 8 bases respectively, with 9 bases between them. The CDR3 DNA sequence: TGCGCCAGCAGCCAAGGACAGGCGCACACCATATATTTT. Protein sequence: CASSQGQAHTIYF.

This chain links TRBV5-1 with TRBJ2-1, with 10 nucleotides matching TRBD2. CDR3 length: 16 residues. CDR1 is SGHRS, CDR2 YFSETQ, per germline. The trim removed 4 bases at V and 3 bases at J, leaving 7 bases unmatched. The CDR3 bases are TGCGCCAGCAGCGACGGACTAGCGGTAATCTACAATGAGCAGTTCTTC. Translated: CASSDGLAVIYNEQFF. Full variable domain (outside the CDR3, taken from reference TRBV5-1 and TRBJ2-1): KAGVTQTPRYLIKTRGQQVTLSCSPISGHRSVSWYQQTPGQGLQFLFEYFSETQRNKGNFPGRFSGRQFSNSRSEMNVSTLELGDSALYLCASSDGLAVIYNEQFFGPGTRLTVL.

The V and J genes are TRBV5-5 and TRBJ1-4; TRBD1 agrees at 7 bases. CDR1 is SGHKS and CDR2 is YYEKEE in the germline V gene (reference sequence). J gave up 3 bases and V 5 bases, and 1 base lay outside the gene matches. The CDR3 loop spans 13 amino acids. The CDR3, as DNA: TGTGCCAGCAGTCAGGGGGCTAATGAAAAACTGTTTTTT. This sequence encodes CASSQGANEKLFF.